The next 5 T cell receptor beta chains were all read from a single sample in a study of T and B cells in COVID-19 patients. Blood genomic DNA input for TRB amplification was about 240-550 ng. Multiplex PCR with BIOMED2 TRB-A/B primer pools amplified TRB rearrangements. From the multiplex PCR reads, TCRdb called clonotypes with MiXCR, one entry per CDR3 protein. This table holds around 8,700 distinct CDR3 sequences, 37% found once. Specimen: blood. The receptors derive from a human donor with active COVID-19.

The chain uses TRBV30 and TRBJ1-2, with D possibly being TRBD1 (5 bases). From germline, CDR1 is GTSNPN and CDR2 SVGIG (reference sequence). Trimming left V 4 bases short and J 0 bases short, with 12 bases between. The CDR3 runs 14 residues. The CDR3 here is CAWTYRRANYGYTF. DNA of the CDR3: TGTGCCTGGACGTACAGGCGAGCTAACTATGGCTACACCTTC.

This clonotype was observed a single time. The chain combines TRBV12-3 or TRBV12-4 with TRBJ1-2; D gene ambiguous. CDR3 size: 15 residues. V was clipped by 6 bases and J by 2 bases, with 16 bases between them. In DNA form, the CDR3 reads TGTGCCAGCAGCTTAACGCGGGATGGAAACTATGGCTACACCTTC. It codes for CASSLTRDGNYGYTF.

A few counts support this clonotype. The V and J genes are TRBV5-6 and TRBJ2-2; the match to TRBD1 covers 10 bases. The CDR3 extends over 17 amino acids. Germline loops: CDR1 SGHDT, CDR2 YYEEEE. V lost 0 bases to trimming and J lost 3 bases; unmatched junction nucleotides: 5. CDR3 in amino acids: CASSLDGTGVYTGELFF. The CDR3 DNA reads as TGTGCCAGCAGCTTGGACGGGACAGGGGTTTACACCGGGGAGCTGTTTTTT.

This clonotype counts as medium-sized. The rearrangement uses TRBV29-1 and TRBJ2-3; D gene ambiguous. V gave up 7 bases and J gave up 0 bases, with 14 bases separating them. The CDR3 runs to 14 residues. Germline CDR1 SQVTM, CDR2 ANQGSEA. The CDR3 spells CSAPLLTSTDTQYF. CDR3 DNA: TGCAGCGCCCCTCTGTTAACTAGCACAGATACGCAGTATTTT.

This clonotype was seen a single time. The CDR3 reads CASSDLGDTGELFF. The CDR3 bases are TGTGCCAGCAGTGACCTGGGGGACACCGGGGAGCTGTTTTTT. This chain links TRBV6-1 with TRBJ2-2, with D perhaps being TRBD1 or TRBD2 (5 bases each). CDR3 length equals 14 residues. In germline, CDR1 is MNHNS, CDR2 SASEGT. V dropped 3 bases and J dropped 3 bases, with 8 bases sitting between them.